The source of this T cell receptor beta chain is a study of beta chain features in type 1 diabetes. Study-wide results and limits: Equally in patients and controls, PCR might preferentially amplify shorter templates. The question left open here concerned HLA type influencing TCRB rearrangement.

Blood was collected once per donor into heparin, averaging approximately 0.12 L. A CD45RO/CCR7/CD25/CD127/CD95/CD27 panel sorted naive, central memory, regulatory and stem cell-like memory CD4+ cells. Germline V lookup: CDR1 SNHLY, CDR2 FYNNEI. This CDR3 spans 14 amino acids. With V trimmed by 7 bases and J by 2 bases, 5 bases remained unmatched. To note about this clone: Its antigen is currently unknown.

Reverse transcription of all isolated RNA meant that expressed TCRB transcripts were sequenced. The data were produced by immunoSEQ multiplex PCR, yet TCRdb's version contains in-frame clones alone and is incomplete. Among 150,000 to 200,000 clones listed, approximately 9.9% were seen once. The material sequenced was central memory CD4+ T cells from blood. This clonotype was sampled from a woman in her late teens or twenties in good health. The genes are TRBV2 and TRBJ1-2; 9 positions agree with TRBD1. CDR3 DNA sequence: TGTGCCAGCAATTCCGGGACAGGGAACTATGGCTACACCTTC. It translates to CASNSGTGNYGYTF. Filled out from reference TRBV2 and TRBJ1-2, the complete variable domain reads EPEVTQTPSHQVTQMGQEVILRCVPISNHLYFYWYRQILGQKVEFLVSFYNNEISEKSEIFDDQFSVERPDGSNFTLKIRSTKLEDSAMYFCASNSGTGNYGYTFGSGTRLTVV.